The T cell receptor beta chain described here comes from a study of response to subunit inactivated influenza vaccine. The study, taken as a whole, reports: The authors offered the suggestion that each seasonal influenza vaccination recruits few new T cells.

A note on this clonotype: Antigen: not known.

Germline CDR1 DFQATT, CDR2 SNEGSKA (reference sequence). This CDR3 region has 13 residues. Trimming stripped 4 bases from V and 3 bases from J, with 10 bases between. TCRdb re-called the RT-PCR reads through MiXCR, storing one row per CDR3 protein. The repertoire holds roughly 500,000 distinct CDR3 sequences, with 16% as singletons. This clonotype was obtained from a man between 50 and 69 years old who received an inactivated influenza vaccine. Material: CD4+ T cells sorted from PBMCs, obtained around 25 months after vaccination. The chain carries TRBV20-1 and TRBJ2-1; D uncertain. The CDR3 nucleotides are TGCAGTGCTAAGTATAGAAACTACAATGAGCAGTTCTTC. Its translation: CSAKYRNYNEQFF.